This T cell receptor beta chain was found in a study of T cells after posttransplantation cyclophosphamide. Study-wide points: Donor-recipient repertoire similarity was low at 1-2 months, rising over year one. Recipient CMV seropositivity and CMV reactivation strongly tracked TRB clonality.

This clone has a count of ten or more. Its antigen is unknown. Trimming took 8 bases from V and 8 from J, leaving 7 bases between them. Germline values: CDR1 MNHEY, CDR2 SVGAGI. The CDR3 contains 10 residues. This related bone marrow graft donor gave peripheral blood on the day of marrow donation. Repertoires were generated with immunoSEQ multiplex PCR, while TCRdb's copy carries only in-frame clones and drops some. This sample carries roughly 45,000 clones, none of them present only once. The genes are TRBV6-5 and TRBJ1-3; D gene uncertain. This receptor was taken from a man in his forties in good health, CMV-negative, and a related stem cell transplant donor. Sequenced input: PBMCs. The chain's CDR3 is CASGRDTIYF. The CDR3 nucleotides are TGTGCCAGCGGGAGGGACACCATATATTTT.